The clone carrying this T cell receptor beta chain has a count of ten or more. Per germline, CDR1 SGDLS and CDR2 YYNGEE. The CDR3 is 13 residues long. The ends lost 8 bases at V and 5 bases at J; junction bases unmatched: 9. The time point here: sample taken at primary tumor resection. Material for sequencing was whole RNA from tumor, nontumor lung or frozen PBMC, left unsorted. This specimen belongs to a study of spatial heterogeneity in lung cancer. TCRdb called the 5' RACE reads again in MiXCR, with one record for every CDR3 protein. There are around 60,000 distinct CDR3 sequences in the sample; 7.5% to 9% occur only once, and over 13% lies in the top ten.

This rearrangement joins TRBV9 to TRBJ2-7; TRBD2 matches 8 bases. The clonotype was recovered from a female donor with early-stage non-small cell lung cancer. The sample here was PBMCs, taken at surgery. CDR3 residues: CASSGGSIDEQYF. The CDR3 DNA is TGTGCCAGTTCGGGGGGGTCCATAGACGAGCAGTACTTC. Using reference TRBV9 and TRBJ2-7 for the parts outside the CDR3, the full variable domain is DSGVTQTPKHLITATGQRVTLRCSPRSGDLSVYWYQQSLDQGLQFLIQYYNGEERAKGNILERFSAQQFPDLHSELNLSSLELGDSALYFCASSGGSIDEQYFGPGTRLTVT.